These 18 T cell receptor beta chains were sequenced from one sample in a study of blood T cell repertoires in COVID-19. TCRdb's table, derived via immunoSEQ multiplex PCR, lists solely in-frame clones and lacks some. This table has about 14,000 clones, roughly four fifths appearing once. Sample: peripheral blood. Receptors originate from a boy aged 2 to 10 with active or convalescent COVID-19.

This chain uses TRBV4-1 with TRBJ1-5; D is ambiguous. Per germline, CDR1 MGHRA and CDR2 YSYEKL. CDR3 length: 13 amino acids. With 1 base removed from V and 7 bases from J, the gap between germline ends came to 8 bases. The CDR3 region is CASSQAWRQPQHF. CDR3 sequence (DNA): TGCGCCAGCAGCCAAGCATGGCGGCAGCCCCAGCATTTT.

The chain recombines TRBV6-5 with TRBJ2-2, with D possibly matching TRBD2 (5 bases). This CDR3 is 14 amino acids long. The germline V and J ends were trimmed by 2 bases and 6 bases, with 10 bases remaining between them. Germline V gene data show CDR1 as MNHEY and CDR2 as SVGAGI. The CDR3 DNA reads TGTGCCAGCAGTTACGGACTGCGAGCCGGGGAGCTGTTTTTT. This translates into CASSYGLRAGELFF.

V usage is TRBV28 and J usage is TRBJ2-5; the match to TRBD2 covers 12 bases. V trimming: 1 base; J trimming: 2 bases; junction bases outside the gene matches: 11. Germline CDR1 reads MDHEN; CDR2 reads SYDVKM. The CDR3 extends over 19 amino acids. CDR3: CASSLSATSGRGGQETQYF. DNA for the CDR3: TGTGCCAGCAGTTTATCCGCGACTAGCGGGAGAGGGGGTCAAGAGACCCAGTACTTC.

This clone occurred once. The chain carries TRBV27 and TRBJ1-2; 7 bases agree with TRBD1. Germline loops: CDR1 MNHEY, CDR2 SMNVEV (reference sequence). The V and J ends lost 6 bases and 5 bases, in that order; junction bases with no gene match: 15. CDR3 length equals 16 residues. For the CDR3, the DNA is TGTGCCAGCAGCTTTTTGGGTCCCCTCAGGGGGTATGGCTACACCTTC. It is translated as CASSFLGPLRGYGYTF.

The V gene is TRBV20-1, the J gene TRBJ2-1; 11 nucleotides agree with TRBD2. After removal of 7 bases from V and 10 bases from J, the junction contained 3 bases not matched to a gene. Germline V gives CDR1 DFQATT, CDR2 SNEGSKA (reference sequence). This CDR3 spans 11 amino acids. The CDR3 bases are TGCAGTGGACTAGCGGGGCCCGAGCAGTTCTTC. Translated: CSGLAGPEQFF.

This clone was recorded only once. The J gene is TRBJ1-1, the V gene TRBV5-1; weak D call: TRBD1 (6 bases). This CDR3 has 14 amino acids. Germline CDR1 SGHRS, CDR2 YFSETQ. V gave up 4 bases and J gave up 5 bases, with 15 bases separating them. CDR3 DNA sequence: TGCGCCAGCAGCCCTAGAGGGGGGGATACTGAAGCTTTCTTT. The encoded protein is CASSPRGGDTEAFF.

The genes are TRBV3-1 (or the pseudogene TRBV3-2) and TRBJ2-1; TRBD1 matches at 10 bases. Germline V lookup: CDR1 LGHDT, CDR2 YNNKEL (reference sequence). This CDR3 has 12 amino acids. V shed 1 base, J shed 14 bases, and the junction held 2 bases outside the gene matches. The CDR3 coding sequence is TGTGCCAGCAGCCAAGGAGGACAGGGGGAGTTCTTC. This sequence encodes CASSQGGQGEFF.

The CDR3 DNA is TGTGCCAGCAGACAAAACAGGGTTCTCCCGTCATACGCAGATACGCAGTATTTT. This translates into CASRQNRVLPSYADTQYF. V and J are TRBV7-9 and TRBJ2-3; maybe TRBD1 (6 bases). Germline lookup yields CDR1 SEHNR and CDR2 FQNEAQ (reference sequence). The CDR3 is 18 amino acids. Between the trimmed V and J ends, which lost 6 bases and 4 bases, there was a span of 26 bases. The complete variable domain, with remaining parts taken from reference TRBV7-9 and TRBJ2-3, reads DTGVSQNPRHKITKRGQNVTFRCDPISEHNRLYWYRQTLGQGPEFLTYFQNEAQLEKSRLLSDRFSAERPKGSFSTLEIQRTEQGDSAMYLCASRQNRVLPSYADTQYFGPGTRLTVL.

V is TRBV6-6 and J is TRBJ2-1; 7 bases align to TRBD2. The CDR3 has 16 residues. Germline V lookup: CDR1 MNHNY, CDR2 SVGAGI (reference sequence). Trimming took 8 bases from V and 7 from J; bases not matched to a gene: 17. CDR3 residues: CASGTPGGRARNEQFF. DNA of the CDR3: TGTGCCAGCGGAACGCCGGGTGGGAGGGCGAGGAATGAGCAGTTCTTC.

The gene calls are TRBV7-2 and TRBJ2-2, with 9 nucleotides matching TRBD2. V was clipped by 1 base and J by 1 base; unmatched bases: 1. CDR1 SGHTA and CDR2 FQGNSA come from the germline V gene. The CDR3 extends over 16 amino acids. The chain's CDR3 is CASSLVAGVNTGELFF. The DNA for the CDR3 is TGTGCCAGCAGCTTAGTAGCGGGGGTGAACACCGGGGAGCTGTTTTTT.

The J gene is TRBJ2-1, the V gene TRBV4-2; 10 bases map to TRBD2. CDR1 LGHNA and CDR2 YNFKEQ come from the germline V gene. The CDR3 is 16 amino acids. The ends lost 0 bases at V and 6 bases at J; junction bases unmatched: 5. The CDR3 DNA is TGTGCCAGCAGCCAAGATCCCCAGCGGGGGGGCAATGAGCAGTTCTTC. This gives the protein CASSQDPQRGGNEQFF.

This chain joins TRBV11-2 and TRBJ2-3, with 7 positions matching TRBD2. The CDR3 sequence is 15 residues long. The germline gives CDR1 SGHAT, CDR2 FQNNGV. V shed 1 base, J shed 3 bases, and the junction held 4 bases outside the gene matches. CDR3 DNA sequence: TGTGCCAGCAGCTTAGGCGGGGGTTGGACAGATACGCAGTATTTT. The encoded protein is CASSLGGGWTDTQYF. Variable domain in full (rest from reference TRBV11-2 and TRBJ2-3): EAGVAQSPRYKIIEKRQSVAFWCNPISGHATLYWYQQILGQGPKLLIQFQNNGVVDDSQLPKDRFSAERLKGVDSTLKIQPAKLEDSAVYLCASSLGGGWTDTQYFGPGTRLTVL.

The chain is built from TRBV28 and TRBJ2-7, with 8 bases identical to TRBD1. V lost 6 bases to trimming and J lost 2 bases; unmatched junction nucleotides: 9. The germline V gene has CDR1 MDHEN and CDR2 SYDVKM. There are 15 residues in the CDR3. The DNA of the CDR3 is TGTGCCAGCAGACCTAGCAGGGGGCCGGCCTACGAGCAGTACTTC. Residues: CASRPSRGPAYEQYF.

This clone was recorded once. This chain links TRBV5-1 with TRBJ2-1; D might be TRBD2 (6 bases). CDR1 is SGHRS and CDR2 is YFSETQ in the germline V gene. V was cut by 1 base and J by 6 bases, with 11 bases left in between. The CDR3 extends over 14 amino acids. The CDR3: CASSLPGLSNEQFF. The CDR3, as DNA: TGCGCCAGCAGCTTGCCGGGACTTAGCAATGAGCAGTTCTTC.

This clone turned up a few times. This rearrangement joins TRBV19 to TRBJ1-4; weak D call: TRBD1 (5 bases). Germline V lookup: CDR1 LNHDA, CDR2 SQIVND (reference sequence). Trimming shortened V by 6 bases and J by 7 bases, and 9 bases separated the two germline ends. The CDR3 sequence is 12 residues long. The CDR3, as DNA: TGTGCCAGTAGCTCAGGGTTTGAAAAACTGTTTTTT. The encoded protein is CASSSGFEKLFF.

The chain joins TRBV6-4 to TRBJ2-7, with D tentatively TRBD1 (5 bases). Germline CDR1 is MRHNA and CDR2 is SNTAGT. Trimming removed 7 bases at V and 7 bases at J, with 17 bases between. The CDR3 loop spans 13 amino acids. The chain's CDR3 is CASNQLRVREQYV. DNA for the CDR3: TGTGCCAGCAACCAACTCAGGGTGCGGGAGCAGTACGTC.

The V gene is TRBV6-5, the J gene TRBJ2-5; TRBD2 agrees at 9 bases. The CDR3 spans 14 residues. The ends lost 8 bases at V and 5 bases at J; junction bases unmatched: 9. Germline V gene sequence: CDR1 MNHEY, CDR2 SVGAGI. In DNA form, the CDR3 reads TGTGCCAGCGTCACCAGCGGGGGGATGGAGACCCAGTACTTC. This codes for CASVTSGGMETQYF.

For the CDR3, the DNA is TGTGCCAGCTCGCCAACAGGGATTGCAACTAATGAAAAACTGTTTTTT. As protein: CASSPTGIATNEKLFF. The chain carries TRBV18 and TRBJ1-4, with TRBD1 as a possible D gene (6 bases). Germline CDR1 KGHSH, CDR2 LQKENI. The CDR3 consists of 16 residues. Trimming took off 6 bases at V and 0 bases at J, with 14 bases between the two ends.